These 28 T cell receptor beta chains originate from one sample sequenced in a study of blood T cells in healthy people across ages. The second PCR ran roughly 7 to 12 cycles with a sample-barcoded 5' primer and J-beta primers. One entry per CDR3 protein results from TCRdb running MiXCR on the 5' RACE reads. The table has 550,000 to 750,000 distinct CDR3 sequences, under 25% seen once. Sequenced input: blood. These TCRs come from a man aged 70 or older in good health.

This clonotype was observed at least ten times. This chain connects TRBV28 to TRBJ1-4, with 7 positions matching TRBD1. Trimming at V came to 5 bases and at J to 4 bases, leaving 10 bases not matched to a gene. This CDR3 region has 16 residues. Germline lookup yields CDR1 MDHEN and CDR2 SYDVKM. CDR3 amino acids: CASSATGTEHNEKLFF. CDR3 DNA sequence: TGTGCCAGCAGTGCAACCGGGACAGAACATAATGAAAAACTGTTTTTT.

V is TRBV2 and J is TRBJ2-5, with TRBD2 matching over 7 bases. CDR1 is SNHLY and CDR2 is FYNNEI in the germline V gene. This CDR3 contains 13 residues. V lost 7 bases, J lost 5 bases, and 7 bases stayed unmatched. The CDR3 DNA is TGTGCCAGCACGCGACTAGCCGGGGAGACCCAGTACTTC. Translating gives CASTRLAGETQYF.

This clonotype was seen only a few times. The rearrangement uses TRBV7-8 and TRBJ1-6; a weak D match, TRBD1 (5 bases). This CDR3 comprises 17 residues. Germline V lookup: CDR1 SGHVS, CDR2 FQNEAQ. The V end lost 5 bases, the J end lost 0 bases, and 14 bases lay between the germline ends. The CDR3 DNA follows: TGTGCCAGCAGCCGAGACAGCGAAAGCTCCTATAATTCACCCCTCCACTTT. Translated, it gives CASSRDSESSYNSPLHF.

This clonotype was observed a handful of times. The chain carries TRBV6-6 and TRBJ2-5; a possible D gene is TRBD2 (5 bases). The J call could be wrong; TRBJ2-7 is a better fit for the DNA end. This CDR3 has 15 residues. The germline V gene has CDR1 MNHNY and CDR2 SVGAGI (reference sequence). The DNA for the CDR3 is TGTGCCAGCAGTCCTGGCAGCGGCCGTTCCTACGAGCAGTACTTC. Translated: CASSPGSGRSYEQYF.

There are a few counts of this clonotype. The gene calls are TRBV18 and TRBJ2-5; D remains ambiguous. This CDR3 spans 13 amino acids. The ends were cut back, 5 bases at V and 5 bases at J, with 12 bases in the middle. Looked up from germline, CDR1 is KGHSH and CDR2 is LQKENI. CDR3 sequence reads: CASSFDLGETQYF. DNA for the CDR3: TGTGCCAGCTCATTCGACTTGGGGGAGACCCAGTACTTC.

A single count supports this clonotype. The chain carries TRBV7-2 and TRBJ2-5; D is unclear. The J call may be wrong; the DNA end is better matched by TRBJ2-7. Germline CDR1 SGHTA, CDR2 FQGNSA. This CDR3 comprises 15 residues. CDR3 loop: CASNLLHKGSYEQYF. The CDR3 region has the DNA TGTGCCAGCAACCTACTACACAAGGGCTCCTACGAGCAGTACTTC.

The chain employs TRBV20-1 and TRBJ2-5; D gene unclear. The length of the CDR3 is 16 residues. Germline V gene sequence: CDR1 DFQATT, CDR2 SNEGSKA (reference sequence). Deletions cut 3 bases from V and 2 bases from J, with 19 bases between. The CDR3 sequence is CSASGADKARQETQYF. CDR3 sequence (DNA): TGCAGTGCTAGTGGAGCCGACAAGGCCCGTCAAGAGACCCAGTACTTC.

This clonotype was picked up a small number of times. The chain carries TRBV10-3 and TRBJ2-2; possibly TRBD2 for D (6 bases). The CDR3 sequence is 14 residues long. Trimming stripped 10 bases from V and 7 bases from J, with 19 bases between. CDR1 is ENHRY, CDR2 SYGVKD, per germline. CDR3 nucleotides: TGTGCCAGCCGGAGCGGAGGGCCCGGCGGGGAGCTGTTTTTT. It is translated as CASRSGGPGGELFF.

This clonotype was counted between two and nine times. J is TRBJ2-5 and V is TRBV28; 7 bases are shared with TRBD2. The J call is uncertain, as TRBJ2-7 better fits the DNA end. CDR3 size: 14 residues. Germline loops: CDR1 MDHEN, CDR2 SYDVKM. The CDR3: CASSLAGARLEQYF. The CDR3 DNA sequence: TGTGCCAGCAGTTTAGCGGGAGCAAGACTCGAGCAGTACTTC.

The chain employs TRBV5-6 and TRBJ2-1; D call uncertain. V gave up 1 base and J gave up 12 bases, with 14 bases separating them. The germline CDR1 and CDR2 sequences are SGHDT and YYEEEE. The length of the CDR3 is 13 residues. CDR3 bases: TGTGCCAGCAGCTTGTTGCATGCAATAGTGCAGTTCTTC. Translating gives CASSLLHAIVQFF.

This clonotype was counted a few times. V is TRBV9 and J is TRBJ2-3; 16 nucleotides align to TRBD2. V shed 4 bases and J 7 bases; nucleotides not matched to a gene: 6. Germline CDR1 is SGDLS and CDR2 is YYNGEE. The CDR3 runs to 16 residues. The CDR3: CASSPTGLAGGHTQYF. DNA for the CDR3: TGTGCCAGCAGCCCAACGGGACTAGCGGGAGGGCATACGCAGTATTTT.

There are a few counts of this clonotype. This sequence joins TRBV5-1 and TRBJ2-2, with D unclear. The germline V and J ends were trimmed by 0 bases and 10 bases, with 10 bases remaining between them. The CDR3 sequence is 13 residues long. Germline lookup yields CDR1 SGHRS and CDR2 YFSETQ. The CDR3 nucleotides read TGCGCCAGCAGCTTGGCCGGTGCGCCGGAGCTGTTTTTT. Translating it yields CASSLAGAPELFF. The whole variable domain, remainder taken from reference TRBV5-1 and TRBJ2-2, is KAGVTQTPRYLIKTRGQQVTLSCSPISGHRSVSWYQQTPGQGLQFLFEYFSETQRNKGNFPGRFSGRQFSNSRSEMNVSTLELGDSALYLCASSLAGAPELFFGEGSRLTVL.

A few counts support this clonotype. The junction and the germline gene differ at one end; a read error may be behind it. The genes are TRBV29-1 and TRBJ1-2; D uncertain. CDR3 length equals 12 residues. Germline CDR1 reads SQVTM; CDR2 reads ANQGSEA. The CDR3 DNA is TGCAGCGTTGATCGTCCGTCGGGTGGCTACGCCTTC. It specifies CSVDRPSGGYAF.

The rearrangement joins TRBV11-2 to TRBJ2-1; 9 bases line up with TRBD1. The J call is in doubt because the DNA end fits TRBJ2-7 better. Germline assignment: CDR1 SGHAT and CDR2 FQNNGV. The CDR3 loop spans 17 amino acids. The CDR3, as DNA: TGTGCCAGCAGCTTAGGTAGATCCGGGACAGGGTTCTACGAGCAGTACTTC. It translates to CASSLGRSGTGFYEQYF.

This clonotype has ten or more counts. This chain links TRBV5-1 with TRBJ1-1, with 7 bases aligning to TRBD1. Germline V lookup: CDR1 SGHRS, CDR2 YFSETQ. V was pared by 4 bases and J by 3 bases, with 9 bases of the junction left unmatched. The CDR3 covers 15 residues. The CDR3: CASSPEGQEYTEAFF. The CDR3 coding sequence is TGCGCCAGCAGCCCGGAAGGACAGGAGTACACTGAAGCTTTCTTT.

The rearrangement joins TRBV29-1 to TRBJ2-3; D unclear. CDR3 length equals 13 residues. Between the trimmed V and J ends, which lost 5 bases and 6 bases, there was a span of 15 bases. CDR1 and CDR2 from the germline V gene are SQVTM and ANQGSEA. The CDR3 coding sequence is TGCAGCGTTACCCCGGAGCTACAGGATACGCAGTATTTT. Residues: CSVTPELQDTQYF.

CDR3 DNA: TGCGCCAGCAGCTTGTTGAGGGACGGACCTAACTATGGCTACACCTTC. It is translated as CASSLLRDGPNYGYTF. V gene TRBV5-1 combines with J gene TRBJ1-2; weak D call: TRBD1 (5 bases). Per the germline V gene, CDR1 is SGHRS and CDR2 is YFSETQ. Trimming pared 1 base from V and 0 bases from J, leaving 13 bases between. This CDR3 has 16 residues.

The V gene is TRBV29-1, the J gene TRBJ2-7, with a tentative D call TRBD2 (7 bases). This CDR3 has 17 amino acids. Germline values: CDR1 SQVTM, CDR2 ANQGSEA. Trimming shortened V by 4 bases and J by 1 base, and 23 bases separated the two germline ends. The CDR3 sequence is CSVGGGRGVFASYEQYF. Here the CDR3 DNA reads TGCAGCGTTGGCGGGGGCCGCGGCGTTTTTGCATCCTACGAGCAGTACTTC.

CDR3 in amino acids: CASSVGTSGYRSLKETQYF. CDR3 bases: TGTGCCAGCAGCGTAGGGACTAGCGGGTATCGAAGCCTAAAAGAGACCCAGTACTTC. The rearrangement joins TRBV9 to TRBJ2-5; 11 nucleotides agree with TRBD2. From germline, CDR1 is SGDLS and CDR2 YYNGEE. The CDR3 is 19 amino acids. With V trimmed by 0 bases and J by 3 bases, 13 bases remained unmatched.

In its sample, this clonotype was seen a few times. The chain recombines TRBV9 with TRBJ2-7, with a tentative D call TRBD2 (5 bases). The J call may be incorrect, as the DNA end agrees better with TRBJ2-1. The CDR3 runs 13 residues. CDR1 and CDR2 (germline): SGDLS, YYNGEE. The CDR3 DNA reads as TGTGCCAGCAGCGCGGAATTCGGGGATGAGCAGTTCTTC. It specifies CASSAEFGDEQFF.

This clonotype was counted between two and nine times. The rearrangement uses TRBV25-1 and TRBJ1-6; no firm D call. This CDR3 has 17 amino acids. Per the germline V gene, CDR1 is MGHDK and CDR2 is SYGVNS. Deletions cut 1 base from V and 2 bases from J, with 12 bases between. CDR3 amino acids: CASSESPALTYNSPLHF. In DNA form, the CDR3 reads TGTGCCAGCAGTGAATCCCCGGCTTTGACCTATAATTCACCCCTCCACTTT.

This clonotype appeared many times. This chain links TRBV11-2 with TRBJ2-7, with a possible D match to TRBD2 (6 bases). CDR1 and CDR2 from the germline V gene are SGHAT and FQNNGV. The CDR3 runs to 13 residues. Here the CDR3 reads CRASGSINYEQYF. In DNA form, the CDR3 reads TGTAGGGCGTCCGGGAGCATAAACTACGAGCAGTACTTC.

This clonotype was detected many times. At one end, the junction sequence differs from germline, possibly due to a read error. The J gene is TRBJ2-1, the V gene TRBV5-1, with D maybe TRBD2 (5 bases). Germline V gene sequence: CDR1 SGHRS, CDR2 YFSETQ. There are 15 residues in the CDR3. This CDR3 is CASSPQRSSYNEQFF. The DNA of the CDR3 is TGTGCCAGCAGCCCACAGCGGAGCTCCTACAATGAGCAGTTCTTC.

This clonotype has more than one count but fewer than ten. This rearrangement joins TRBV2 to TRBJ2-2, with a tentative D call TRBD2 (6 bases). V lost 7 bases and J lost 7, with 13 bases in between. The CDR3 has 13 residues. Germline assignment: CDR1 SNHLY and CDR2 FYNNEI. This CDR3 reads CASTNRRVGELFF. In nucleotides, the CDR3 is TGTGCCAGCACTAACAGGAGGGTCGGGGAGCTGTTTTTT.

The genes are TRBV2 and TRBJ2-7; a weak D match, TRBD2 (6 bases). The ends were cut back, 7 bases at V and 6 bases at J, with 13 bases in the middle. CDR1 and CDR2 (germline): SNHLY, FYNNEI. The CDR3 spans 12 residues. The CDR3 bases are TGTGCCAGCAAAGAAGGGACTTCCGAGCAGTACTTC. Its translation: CASKEGTSEQYF.

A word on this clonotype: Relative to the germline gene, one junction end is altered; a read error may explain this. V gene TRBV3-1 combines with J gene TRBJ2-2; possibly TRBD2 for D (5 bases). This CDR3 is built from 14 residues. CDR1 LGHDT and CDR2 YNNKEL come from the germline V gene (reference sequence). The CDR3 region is CASSQEGFTGELVF. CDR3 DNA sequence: TGTGCCAGCAGCCAAGAGGGATTCACCGGGGAGCTGGTTTTT.

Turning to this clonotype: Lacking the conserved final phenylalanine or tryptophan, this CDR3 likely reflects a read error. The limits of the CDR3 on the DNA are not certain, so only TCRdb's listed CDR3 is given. CDR3 protein: CASSLSDRGTQHL. The V call is TRBV12-3 or TRBV12-4, the J call TRBJ2-5; the table calls TRBD1, which could not be checked here. The CDR3 is 13 amino acids long, termini counted.

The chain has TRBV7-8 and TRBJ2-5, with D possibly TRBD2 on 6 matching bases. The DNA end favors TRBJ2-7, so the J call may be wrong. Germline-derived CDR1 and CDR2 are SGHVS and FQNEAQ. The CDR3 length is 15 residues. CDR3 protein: CASSSYRGSSYEQYF. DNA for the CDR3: TGTGCCAGCAGCTCATACCGGGGGAGCTCCTACGAGCAGTACTTC.